The present entry profiles one T cell receptor beta chain with its context. Study members were between 18 and 89 years old and lived in 20 to 30 US regions. Cohorts were based on clinical histories the participants reported. V was pared by 6 bases and J by 3 bases, with 12 bases between. The CDR3 spans 13 residues. CDR1 MDHEN and CDR2 SYDVKM come from the germline V gene. The entry originates in a study of blood T cell repertoires in COVID-19. Study overall: Specimens from acute and convalescent COVID-19 originated in the United States, Italy and Spain. Nucleic acid was either cDNA or gDNA, and it came from T cells, B-cell-depleted T cells, or PBMCs.

Data came from immunoSEQ multiplex PCR; TCRdb stores just in-frame clones and leaves some out. Among approximately 220,000 clones, around 83% were seen once, and the ten largest hold approximately 7.3%. The sample consisted of PBMCs or T cells enriched from blood (not recorded which). This sequence was found in a woman aged 40 to 50 who had recovered from COVID-19. The chain links TRBV28 to TRBJ2-7; D may be TRBD1 (5 bases). The CDR3 DNA reads TGTGCCAGCAGGGTCCCAGGGTACTACGAGCAGTACTTC. Its protein is CASRVPGYYEQYF.